One T cell receptor (beta chain) is described in this entry. Its antigen is currently unknown. Repertoires were generated with immunoSEQ multiplex PCR, while TCRdb's copy carries only in-frame clones and drops some. The data show about 2.4 million clones, 80% to 95% seen once. The entry originates in a study of shared clonotypes between healthy human individuals. Findings and limits, study-wide: It was only blood that was sampled, and tissue repertoires likely differ. Among four donors, about 4.6% of naive CD4 clonotypes were found in common. Limited genetic and exposure-history diversity came from having few donors. Clonotype sharing among the donors was expected to vary with sequencing depth.

The CDR3 is made up of 14 amino acids. From germline, CDR1 is LNHDA and CDR2 SQIVND (reference sequence). Trimming shortened V by 4 bases and J by 2 bases, and 11 bases separated the two germline ends. Sequenced material: naive CD4+ T cells from PBMCs. Subset given: CD45RA+ positively selected. This chain links TRBV19 with TRBJ1-2, with D tentatively TRBD1 (6 bases). This clonotype originated in a man younger than 35 in good health. Some clones in this sample may be carry-over from other donors' samples. The CDR3 coding sequence is TGTGCCAGTAGTAGGAACAGGGCCAACTATGGCTACACCTTC. Translated, it gives CASSRNRANYGYTF.